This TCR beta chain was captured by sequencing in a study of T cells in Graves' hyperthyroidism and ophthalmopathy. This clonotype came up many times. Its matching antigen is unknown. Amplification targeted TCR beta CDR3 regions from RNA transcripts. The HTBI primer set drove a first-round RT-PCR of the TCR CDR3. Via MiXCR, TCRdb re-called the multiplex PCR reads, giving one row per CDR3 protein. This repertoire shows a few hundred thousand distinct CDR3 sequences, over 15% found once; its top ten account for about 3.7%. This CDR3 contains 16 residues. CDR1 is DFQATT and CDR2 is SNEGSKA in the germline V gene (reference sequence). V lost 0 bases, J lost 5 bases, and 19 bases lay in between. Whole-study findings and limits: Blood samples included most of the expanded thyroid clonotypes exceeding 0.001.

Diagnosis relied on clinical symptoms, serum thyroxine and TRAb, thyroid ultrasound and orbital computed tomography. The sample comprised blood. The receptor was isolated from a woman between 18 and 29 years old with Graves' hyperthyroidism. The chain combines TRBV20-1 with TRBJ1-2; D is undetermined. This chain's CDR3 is CSARDPSPRKSYGYTF. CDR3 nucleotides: TGCAGTGCTAGAGACCCCTCCCCCCGGAAGTCATATGGCTACACCTTC.